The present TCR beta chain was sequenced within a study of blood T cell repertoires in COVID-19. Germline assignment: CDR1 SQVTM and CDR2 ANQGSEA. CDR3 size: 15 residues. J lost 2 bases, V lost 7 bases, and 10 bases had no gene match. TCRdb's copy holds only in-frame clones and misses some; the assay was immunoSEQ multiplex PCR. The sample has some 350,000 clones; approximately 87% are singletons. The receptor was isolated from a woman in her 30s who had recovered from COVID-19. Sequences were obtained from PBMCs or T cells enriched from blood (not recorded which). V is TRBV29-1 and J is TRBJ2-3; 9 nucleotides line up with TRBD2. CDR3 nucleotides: TGCAGCGCCAAATTAGCGGGGGAGGTCACAGATACGCAGTATTTT. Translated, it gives CSAKLAGEVTDTQYF.